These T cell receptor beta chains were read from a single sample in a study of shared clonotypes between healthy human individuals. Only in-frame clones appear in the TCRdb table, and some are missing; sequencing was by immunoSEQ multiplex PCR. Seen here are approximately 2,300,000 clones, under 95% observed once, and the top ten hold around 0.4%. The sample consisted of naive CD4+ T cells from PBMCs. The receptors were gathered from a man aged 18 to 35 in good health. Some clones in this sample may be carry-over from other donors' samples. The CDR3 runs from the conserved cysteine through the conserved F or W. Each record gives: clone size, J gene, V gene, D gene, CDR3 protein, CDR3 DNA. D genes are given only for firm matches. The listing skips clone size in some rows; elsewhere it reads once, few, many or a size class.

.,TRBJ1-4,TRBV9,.,CASSVGGSAEKLFF,TGTGCCAGCAGCGTAGGAGGCAGTGCGGAGAAACTGTTTTTT
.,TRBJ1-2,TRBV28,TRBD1,CASSLLQGLKGYTF,TGTGCCAGCAGTTTACTACAGGGGTTAAAGGGCTACACCTTC
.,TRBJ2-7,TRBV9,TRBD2,CASSEGTSASYEQYF,TGTGCCAGCAGCGAGGGGACTAGCGCGTCCTACGAGCAGTACTTC
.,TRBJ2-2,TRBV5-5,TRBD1,CASSSWDSITGELFF,TGTGCCAGCAGCTCCTGGGACAGCATCACCGGGGAGCTGTTTTTT
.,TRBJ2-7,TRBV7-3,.,CASSLTGAAYEQYF,TGTGCCAGCAGCTTAACAGGGGCCGCCTACGAGCAGTACTTC
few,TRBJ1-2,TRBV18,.,CASSPGERGYTF,TGTGCCAGCTCACCAGGGGAACGCGGCTACACCTTC
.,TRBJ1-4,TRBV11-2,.,CASSQGPGEKLFF,TGTGCCAGCAGCCAAGGACCCGGTGAAAAACTGTTTTTT
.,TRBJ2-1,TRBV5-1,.,CASSLARVSEQFF,TGCGCCAGCAGCTTGGCCAGAGTCAGTGAGCAGTTCTTC
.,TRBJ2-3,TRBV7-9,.,CASSLAGTVGDTQYF,TGTGCCAGCAGCTTAGCTGGCACCGTTGGGGATACGCAGTATTTT
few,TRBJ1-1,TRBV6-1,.,CASGQGEAFF,TGTGCCAGCGGCCAGGGGGAAGCTTTCTTT
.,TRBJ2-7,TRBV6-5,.,CASSYRAAYEQYF,TGTGCCAGCAGTTACAGGGCTGCCTACGAGCAGTACTTC
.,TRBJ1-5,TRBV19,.,CASSITRNQPQHF,TGTGCCAGTAGTATAACCAGAAATCAGCCCCAGCATTTT
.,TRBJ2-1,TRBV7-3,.,CASRPARAGASYNEQFF,TGTGCCAGCAGGCCGGCCAGGGCGGGGGCCTCCTACAATGAGCAGTTCTTC
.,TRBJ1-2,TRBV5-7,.,CASSLWAGDYGYTF,TGTGCCAGCAGCTTGTGGGCAGGGGATTATGGCTACACCTTC
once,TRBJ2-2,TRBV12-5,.,CASGFRDIGWGGNTGELFF,TGTGCTAGTGGTTTTCGGGACATCGGGTGGGGTGGTAACACCGGGGAGCTGTTTTTT
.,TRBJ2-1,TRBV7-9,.,CASSPLGPQALNEQFF,TGTGCCAGCAGCCCGCTTGGTCCCCAGGCCCTCAATGAGCAGTTCTTC
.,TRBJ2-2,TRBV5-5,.,CASSFDGGAGELFF,TGTGCCAGCAGCTTCGACGGAGGGGCCGGGGAGCTGTTTTTT
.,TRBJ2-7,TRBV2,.,CASNLEAGSSYEQYF,TGTGCCAGCAACTTGGAGGCAGGCAGCTCCTACGAGCAGTACTTC
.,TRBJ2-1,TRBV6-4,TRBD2,CASSDQGLAGANEQFF,TGTGCCAGCAGTGACCAGGGACTAGCGGGAGCCAATGAGCAGTTCTTC
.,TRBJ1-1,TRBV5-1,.,CASSSLVQGRTLTEAFF,TGCGCCAGCAGCTCCCTAGTCCAGGGTAGAACACTCACTGAAGCTTTCTTT
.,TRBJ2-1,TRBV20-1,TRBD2,CRGTSGTEQFF,TGCAGGGGGACTAGCGGGACAGAGCAGTTCTTC
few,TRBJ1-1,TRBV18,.,CASSPLPGNPNTEAFF,TGTGCCAGCTCACCACTGCCAGGGAATCCGAACACTGAAGCTTTCTTT
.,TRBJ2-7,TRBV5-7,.,CASTKAGSYEQYF,TGTGCCAGCACCAAGGCAGGGTCCTACGAGCAGTACTTC
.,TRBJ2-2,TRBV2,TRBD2,CASRLAGLNTGELFF,TGTGCCAGCAGACTAGCGGGCCTCAACACCGGGGAGCTGTTTTTT
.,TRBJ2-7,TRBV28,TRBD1,CASSLGRTGAFGEQYF,TGTGCCAGCAGTTTAGGGCGGACAGGGGCCTTCGGGGAGCAGTACTTC
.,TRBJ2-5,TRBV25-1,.,CASSGAGSVKETQYF,TGTGCCAGCAGTGGGGCAGGGAGTGTTAAAGAGACCCAGTACTTC
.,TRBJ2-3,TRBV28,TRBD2,CASSSGLAGGPSDTQYF,TGTGCCAGCAGTTCAGGACTAGCGGGAGGGCCCTCAGATACGCAGTATTTT
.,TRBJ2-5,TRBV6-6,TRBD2,CASRLAGGETQYF,TGTGCCAGCAGATTAGCGGGAGGTGAGACCCAGTACTTC
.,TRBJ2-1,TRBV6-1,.,CASSEAGLAGWEFF,TGTGCCAGCAGTGAAGCTGGGTTAGCCGGCTGGGAGTTCTTC
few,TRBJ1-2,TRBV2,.,CASSVDRYYGYTF,TGTGCCAGCAGTGTGGACAGATACTATGGCTACACCTTC
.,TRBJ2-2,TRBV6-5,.,CASSYSTEKVGELFF,TGTGCCAGCAGTTACTCAACGGAAAAAGTCGGGGAGCTGTTTTTT
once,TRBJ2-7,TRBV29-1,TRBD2,CSVVLAGGSKAYF,TGCAGCGTTGTACTAGCGGGAGGGTCGAAGGCGTACTTC
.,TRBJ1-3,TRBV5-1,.,CASSLGSTGGNTIYF,TGCGCCAGCAGCTTGGGGTCGACAGGAGGAAACACCATATATTTT
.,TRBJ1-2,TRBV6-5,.,CASSYRQAGAYGYTF,TGTGCCAGCAGTTACAGACAGGCCGGGGCCTATGGCTACACCTTC
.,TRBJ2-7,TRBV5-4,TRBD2,CASSRGSSGTYEQYF,TGTGCCAGCAGCCGGGGGTCTAGCGGGACCTACGAGCAGTACTTC
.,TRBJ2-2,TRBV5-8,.,CASSLGTDFNTGELFF,TGTGCCAGCAGCTTGGGGACAGACTTTAACACCGGGGAGCTGTTTTTT
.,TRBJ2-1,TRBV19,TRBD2,CASSIGRGLAIHEQFF,TGTGCCAGTAGTATAGGGAGGGGACTAGCGATCCATGAGCAGTTCTTC
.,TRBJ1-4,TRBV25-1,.,CASSESRATNEKLFF,TGTGCCAGCAGTGAGAGCCGAGCAACTAATGAAAAACTGTTTTTT
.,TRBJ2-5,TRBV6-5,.,CASSHDYTQYF,TGTGCCAGCAGCCATGACTATACCCAGTACTTC
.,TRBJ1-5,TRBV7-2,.,CASSLLGLNQPQHF,TGTGCCAGCAGCTTACTCGGGTTGAATCAGCCCCAGCATTTT
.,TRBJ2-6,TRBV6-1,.,CASSVLSSLAGANVLTF,TGTGCCAGCAGTGTACTCTCAAGCTTGGCTGGGGCCAACGTCCTGACTTTC
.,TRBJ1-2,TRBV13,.,CASSSGRSPNYGYTF,TGTGCCAGCAGCTCAGGGCGAAGCCCTAACTATGGCTACACCTTC
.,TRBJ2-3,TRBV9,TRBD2,CASSILAGASSTDTQYF,TGTGCCAGCAGCATCCTAGCGGGAGCGTCTAGCACAGATACGCAGTATTTT
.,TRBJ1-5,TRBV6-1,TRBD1,CASSDRNYRQGENQPQHF,TGTGCCAGCAGTGATAGGAACTACCGACAGGGGGAGAATCAGCCCCAGCATTTT
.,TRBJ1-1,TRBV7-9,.,CASSVEMAFF,TGTGCCAGCAGCGTCGAAATGGCTTTCTTT
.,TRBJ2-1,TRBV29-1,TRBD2,CSVRTSSGLNEQFF,TGCAGCGTCCGGACGTCTAGCGGGCTCAATGAGCAGTTCTTC
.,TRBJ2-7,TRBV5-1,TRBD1,CASSLGQTSSYEQYF,TGCGCCAGCAGCCTGGGACAGACAAGCTCCTACGAGCAGTACTTC
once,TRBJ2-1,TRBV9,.,CASSVAGRGREQFF,TGTGCCAGCAGCGTAGCTGGCCGAGGCCGAGAGCAGTTCTTC
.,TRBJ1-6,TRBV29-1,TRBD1,CSVGDRGKSPLHF,TGCAGCGTGGGGGACAGGGGGAAATCACCCCTCCACTTT
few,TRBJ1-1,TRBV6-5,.,CASSYWTDTEAFF,TGTGCCAGCAGTTACTGGACAGACACTGAAGCTTTCTTT
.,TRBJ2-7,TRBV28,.,CASSLALSSYEQYF,TGTGCCAGCAGTTTAGCTCTCAGCTCCTACGAGCAGTACTTC
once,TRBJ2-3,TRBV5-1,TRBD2,CASSPKGTSGSFGDTQYF,TGCGCCAGCAGCCCAAAAGGAACTAGCGGGAGCTTTGGAGATACGCAGTATTTT
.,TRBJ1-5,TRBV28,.,CASSLEAGWQPQHF,TGTGCCAGCAGTTTAGAGGCAGGTTGGCAGCCCCAGCATTTT
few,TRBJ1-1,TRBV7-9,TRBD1,CAIANTGVNTEAFF,TGTGCCATTGCGAACACAGGGGTGAACACTGAAGCTTTCTTT